This is a list of T cell receptor beta chains from one sample in a study of T cell responses to AZD1222 COVID-19 vaccine. TCRdb's copy holds only in-frame clones and misses some; the assay was immunoSEQ multiplex PCR. The sample has 99,000 or so clones, 88% seen once. The input for sequencing was peripheral blood, taken on day 0 of AZD1222 vaccination. These receptors were taken from an adult in good health. The conserved cysteine and the conserved F or W are not part of the CDR3 here. The D gene is left open where the match is weak.

d_gene: TRBD1
v_gene: TRBV7-9
CDR3aa: ASSLPGGYGYT

d_gene: NA
v_gene: TRBV28
CDR3aa: ASSSVPSGANVLT

d_gene: TRBD2
v_gene: TRBV9
CDR3aa: ASSPPGGYTYEQY

d_gene: NA
v_gene: TRBV6-5
CDR3aa: ASQGPTAYEQY

d_gene: TRBD1
v_gene: TRBV28
CDR3aa: ASSLEGAGGYT

d_gene: NA
v_gene: TRBV4-1
CDR3aa: ASSQGLGGANYGYT

d_gene: NA
v_gene: TRBV21-1
CDR3aa: ASRGDNTEAF

d_gene: TRBD1
v_gene: TRBV5-1
CDR3aa: ASSLGRDSSYEQY

d_gene: NA
v_gene: TRBV15
CDR3aa: ATSSFGDNEQF

d_gene: NA
v_gene: TRBV23-1
CDR3aa: ASSHSWGRGHNQPQH

d_gene: NA
v_gene: TRBV5-5
CDR3aa: ASSNGTLSSYNEQF

d_gene: NA
v_gene: TRBV27
CDR3aa: ASSLAGQHKQF

d_gene: NA
v_gene: TRBV5-4
CDR3aa: ASSSGTPTGELF

d_gene: NA
v_gene: TRBV11-2
CDR3aa: ASGGWLYGYT

d_gene: NA
v_gene: TRBV4-2
CDR3aa: ASSQQFRSYNEQF